Shown below are 27 T cell receptor beta chains from a single sample sequenced in a study of blood T cell repertoires in COVID-19. The protocol was immunoSEQ multiplex PCR, while the TCRdb copy is restricted to in-frame clones and leaves out a portion. This sample yields 35,000 to 40,000 clones, of which roughly 88% are seen a single time; approximately 10% belongs to the top ten. Sequenced: peripheral blood. These receptors were collected from a man aged 55 to 70 with active COVID-19.

The rearrangement joins TRBV30 to TRBJ2-4; perhaps TRBD1 as D (5 bases). CDR1 and CDR2 from the germline V gene are GTSNPN and SVGIG (reference sequence). The length of the CDR3 is 15 residues. The CDR3 DNA follows: TGTGCGTCACAGGCGACACAGGCTTGGGGAAACATTCAGTACTTC. It codes for CASQATQAWGNIQYF. The variable domain in full, with the rest retrieved from reference TRBV30 and TRBJ2-4, is SQTIHQWPATLVQPVGSPLSLECTVEGTSNPNLYWYRQAAGRGLQLLFYSVGIGQISSEVPQNLSASRPQDRQFILSSKKLLLSDSGFYLCASQATQAWGNIQYFGAGTRLSVL.

The genes are TRBV6-4 and TRBJ2-3, with 7 positions matching TRBD2. Looked up from germline, CDR1 is MRHNA and CDR2 is SNTAGT. The CDR3 covers 15 residues. Trimming at V came to 3 bases and at J to 5 bases, leaving 8 bases not matched to a gene. CDR3 bases: TGTGCCAGCAGTGATGAGGCGGGAGAGGGAGATACGCAGTATTTT. Its translation is CASSDEAGEGDTQYF.

The rearrangement uses TRBV6-6 and TRBJ2-5; tentative D call: TRBD2 (6 bases). In germline, CDR1 is MNHNY, CDR2 SVGAGI (reference sequence). V lost 6 bases and J lost 1, with 6 bases in between. CDR3 size: 12 residues. The CDR3 bases are TGTGCCAGCAGAGCGGGCCAAGAGACCCAGTACTTC. It specifies CASRAGQETQYF.

The genes are TRBV4-2 and TRBJ2-5, with 11 bases that match TRBD2. V lost 4 bases, J lost 1 base, and 2 bases stayed unmatched. The germline V gene has CDR1 LGHNA and CDR2 YNFKEQ. The CDR3 contains 15 residues. CDR3 nucleotide sequence: TGTGCCAGCAGCCCCGGGACTAGCGGCCAAGAGACCCAGTACTTC. This sequence encodes CASSPGTSGQETQYF.

This clone was found once. This chain uses TRBV4-2 with TRBJ2-3; TRBD1 is a possible D gene (6 bases). This CDR3 has 19 residues. Germline V lookup: CDR1 LGHNA, CDR2 YNFKEQ. V was pared by 0 bases and J by 2 bases, with 21 bases between. CDR3 in DNA: TGTGCCAGCAGCCAAGATGGGGGCGGAGCGGAAACCGCCACAGATACGCAGTATTTT. Its translation: CASSQDGGGAETATDTQYF.

The CDR3 DNA follows: TGCGCCAGCAGCTTGGAGCAGGGGTCGGCAGATACGCAGTATTTT. It translates to CASSLEQGSADTQYF. The gene calls are TRBV5-1 and TRBJ2-3; the D gene is possibly TRBD1 (6 bases). Per germline, CDR1 SGHRS and CDR2 YFSETQ. V was pared by 0 bases and J by 4 bases, with 12 bases between. The CDR3 totals 15 residues.

The chain employs TRBV5-1 and TRBJ2-7; 7 bases map to TRBD1. After removal of 0 bases from V and 4 bases from J, the junction contained 4 bases not matched to a gene. Germline CDR1 reads SGHRS; CDR2 reads YFSETQ. CDR3 size: 14 residues. The CDR3 here is CASSLGDSPYEQYF. For the CDR3, the DNA is TGCGCCAGCAGCTTGGGGGACAGTCCGTACGAGCAGTACTTC.

The chain is built from TRBV7-9 and TRBJ2-2; D is possibly TRBD2 (6 bases). V lost 5 bases and J lost 0, with 13 bases in between. Germline assignment: CDR1 SEHNR and CDR2 FQNEAQ (reference sequence). The CDR3 has 16 residues. The CDR3 reads CASSGGTAANTGELFF. The CDR3 bases are TGTGCCAGCAGCGGGGGGACGGCAGCGAACACCGGGGAGCTGTTTTTT.

This clone appeared a few times. The chain joins TRBV7-6 to TRBJ2-7, with D tentatively TRBD1 (6 bases). The germline CDR1 and CDR2 sequences are SGHVS and FNYEAQ. The V end was cut by 3 bases, the J end by 2 bases, with 14 bases between. The CDR3 is 15 amino acids. The CDR3 DNA follows: TGTGCCAGCAGCTTCGAACCAGGGGCTACCTACGAGCAGTACTTC. Its translation: CASSFEPGATYEQYF.

The J gene is TRBJ2-7, the V gene TRBV7-2; TRBD2 matches at 12 bases. There are 13 residues in the CDR3. V shed 8 bases, J shed 3 bases, and the junction held 2 bases outside the gene matches. Looked up from germline, CDR1 is SGHTA and CDR2 is FQGNSA. The CDR3 reads CASRTSGIYEQYF. Here the CDR3 DNA reads TGTGCCAGCCGGACTAGCGGGATCTACGAGCAGTACTTC.

The rearrangement joins TRBV30 to TRBJ2-6; possibly TRBD2 for D (7 bases). The V end was cut by 3 bases, the J end by 2 bases, with 17 bases between. This CDR3 comprises 17 residues. Germline V gene data show CDR1 as GTSNPN and CDR2 as SVGIG (reference sequence). CDR3 in DNA: TGTGCCTGGAGCAGTCTCCGGGGGGCAGCTGGGGCCAACGTCCTGACTTTC. Translation: CAWSSLRGAAGANVLTF.

The sample holds one count of this clone. The chain combines TRBV3-1 (or the pseudogene TRBV3-2) with TRBJ2-1; TRBD2 matches at 7 bases. V was pared by 4 bases and J by 10 bases, with 13 bases of the junction left unmatched. CDR3 length: 15 residues. Germline values: CDR1 LGHDT, CDR2 YNNKEL (reference sequence). For the CDR3, the DNA is TGTGCCAGCAGCCCCCGACTAGCCTCTTCGCAGGAGCAGTTCTTC. As protein: CASSPRLASSQEQFF.

This chain links TRBV6-5 with TRBJ2-5, with 7 bases aligning to TRBD2. CDR3 length: 16 amino acids. J was trimmed by 2 bases and V by 0 bases; bases with no gene match: 6. In germline, CDR1 is MNHEY, CDR2 SVGAGI. For the CDR3, the DNA is TGTGCCAGCAGTTACTCGAAGGGACTATTACAAGAGACCCAGTACTTC. This encodes CASSYSKGLLQETQYF.

The chain is built from TRBV18 and TRBJ2-1, with 9 bases aligning to TRBD1. J gave up 6 bases and V 3 bases, and 0 bases lay outside the gene matches. Germline V gene sequence: CDR1 KGHSH, CDR2 LQKENI. CDR3 size: 13 residues. This CDR3 reads CASSPTGGNEQFF. The CDR3 DNA sequence: TGTGCCAGCTCACCGACAGGGGGCAATGAGCAGTTCTTC.

There are a few counts of this clone. This chain uses TRBV28 with TRBJ1-2, with D unclear. The V gene's germline CDR1 is MDHEN and CDR2 SYDVKM. V lost 6 bases and J 8 bases, leaving 13 bases between the germline ends. The CDR3 has 12 amino acids. The DNA of the CDR3 is TGTGCCAGCAGGCTCGAGCGAAGGGGCTACACCTTC. This codes for CASRLERRGYTF.

The chain links TRBV12-5 to TRBJ2-1, with 7 bases identical to TRBD1. Germline V lookup: CDR1 LGHNT, CDR2 FRNRAP. Trimming removed 1 base from V and 4 bases from J; junction bases left unmatched: 4. The length of the CDR3 is 15 residues. The CDR3, as DNA: TGTGCTAGTGGTTTGGACGGACAGGAGTACAATGAGCAGTTCTTC. Translated, it gives CASGLDGQEYNEQFF.

The chain employs TRBV18 and TRBJ2-2; 7 bases are shared with TRBD1. J was trimmed by 6 bases and V by 3 bases; bases with no gene match: 10. This CDR3 is 16 amino acids long. Germline CDR1 is KGHSH and CDR2 is LQKENI. The CDR3 is CASSPQTGIVSGELFF. The CDR3 DNA follows: TGTGCCAGCTCACCCCAGACAGGGATCGTATCCGGGGAGCTGTTTTTT.

The chain is built from TRBV5-6 and TRBJ2-4; D not resolved. This CDR3 spans 14 amino acids. Germline-derived CDR1 and CDR2 are SGHDT and YYEEEE. V dropped 2 bases and J dropped 0 bases, with 6 bases sitting between them. The CDR3 protein is CASSFSVAKNIQYF. DNA for the CDR3: TGTGCCAGCAGCTTCTCGGTAGCCAAAAACATTCAGTACTTC. Full variable domain (missing parts from reference TRBV5-6 and TRBJ2-4): DAGVTQSPTHLIKTRGQQVTLRCSPKSGHDTVSWYQQALGQGPQFIFQYYEEEERQRGNFPDRFSGHQFPNYSSELNVNALLLGDSALYLCASSFSVAKNIQYFGAGTRLSVL.

Note on this clone: Within the sample, other DNA sequences also encode this same CDR3. The genes are TRBV7-2 and TRBJ1-3; 8 nucleotides align to TRBD1. J lost 4 bases, V lost 2 bases, and 1 base had no gene match. The germline CDR1 and CDR2 sequences are SGHTA and FQGNSA. The CDR3 runs 14 residues. Here the CDR3 reads CASSLTGGGNTIYF. The CDR3 DNA is TGTGCCAGCAGCTTAACAGGGGGAGGAAACACCATATATTTT.

The rearrangement links TRBV2 to TRBJ2-7; D is perhaps TRBD2 (6 bases). Trimming removed 4 bases at V and 7 bases at J, with 17 bases between. CDR1 is SNHLY and CDR2 is FYNNEI in the germline V gene. This CDR3 is built from 14 residues. As DNA, the CDR3 is TGTGCCAGCAGTGGGGAGGAGTTCCTACGAGAGCAGTACTTC. The encoded protein is CASSGEEFLREQYF. Using reference TRBV2 and TRBJ2-7 for the parts outside the CDR3, the full variable domain is EPEVTQTPSHQVTQMGQEVILRCVPISNHLYFYWYRQILGQKVEFLVSFYNNEISEKSEIFDDQFSVERPDGSNFTLKIRSTKLEDSAMYFCASSGEEFLREQYFGPGTRLTVT.

The chain has TRBV5-5 and TRBJ1-1; D remains ambiguous. The CDR3 runs 15 residues. Germline assignment: CDR1 SGHKS and CDR2 YYEKEE (reference sequence). The V end lost 4 bases, the J end lost 5 bases, and 18 bases lay between the germline ends. CDR3 sequence (DNA): TGTGCCAGCAGCCCAGGTAGGACGGGCGGGACTGAAGCTTTCTTT. This sequence encodes CASSPGRTGGTEAFF.

This clone appeared once. The gene calls are TRBV7-2 and TRBJ1-1; D may be TRBD1 (6 bases). The CDR3 sequence is 14 residues long. The V and J ends lost 5 bases and 3 bases respectively, with 13 bases between them. CDR1 is SGHTA and CDR2 is FQGNSA in the germline V gene. CDR3 coding DNA: TGTGCCAGCAGCCAAACGGCAGGGGACACTGAAGCTTTCTTT. This gives the protein CASSQTAGDTEAFF.

The rearrangement uses TRBV7-2 and TRBJ2-5; D remains unclear. V was shortened by 5 bases and J by 2 bases, with 9 bases between the two germline ends. Germline-derived CDR1 and CDR2 are SGHTA and FQGNSA. The CDR3 sequence is 13 residues long. Written as DNA, the CDR3 is TGTGCCAGCAGCGCTCGGTTACAAGAGACCCAGTACTTC. Translating it yields CASSARLQETQYF.

This chain connects TRBV6-5 to TRBJ1-6; D is possibly TRBD1 (6 bases). The CDR3 length is 14 residues. Germline CDR1 reads MNHEY; CDR2 reads SVGAGI. Trimming removed 6 bases from V and 8 bases from J, with 14 bases in between. Here the CDR3 reads CASSAGTPYSPLHF. The CDR3 bases are TGTGCCAGCAGCGCCGGGACACCGTATTCACCCCTCCACTTT.

In its sample, this clone was seen once. This sequence joins TRBV20-1 and TRBJ2-7, with a weak D call TRBD1 (5 bases). The CDR3 consists of 11 residues. The germline V gene has CDR1 DFQATT and CDR2 SNEGSKA (reference sequence). V was cut by 6 bases and J by 6 bases, with 12 bases left in between. Here the CDR3 reads CSAIRVGEQYF. In nucleotides, the CDR3 is TGCAGTGCAATCAGGGTTGGCGAGCAGTACTTC.

This clone is a singleton in its sample. V and J are TRBV12-3 or TRBV12-4 and TRBJ2-5; TRBD2 agrees at 7 bases. CDR3 size: 13 residues. Losses at the gene ends were 5 bases for V and 4 bases for J; bases not matched to a gene: 4. The chain's CDR3 is CASSLSGGETQYF. CDR3 sequence (DNA): TGTGCCAGCAGTCTTTCGGGGGGAGAGACCCAGTACTTC.

V usage is TRBV11-2 and J usage is TRBJ2-2; TRBD1 matches 12 bases. The CDR3 totals 18 residues. Germline V CDR1 and CDR2: SGHAT, FQNNGV. The V segment lost 1 base and the J segment 3 bases; nucleotides outside the gene matches: 6. The CDR3 reads CASSLGGQGAIDTGELFF. For the CDR3, the DNA is TGTGCCAGCAGCTTAGGGGGACAGGGGGCGATCGACACCGGGGAGCTGTTTTTT.